Given below is one T cell receptor (beta chain) in context. Germline V gene lookup returns CDR1 MGHRA and CDR2 YSYEKL. The CDR3 is 15 residues long. Trimming at V came to 3 bases and at J to 1 base, leaving 5 bases not matched to a gene. These data originate in a study of blood T cell repertoires in COVID-19. Study-wide background: Researchers got acute and convalescent COVID-19 samples from the United States, Italy and Spain.

In the original workflow: Estimates of nucleated cell counts were drawn from the amplification of reference gene primers. Using immunoSEQ multiplex PCR, the repertoire was profiled, and TCRdb retains in-frame clones only, with some absent. V and J calls and clone size are those listed in that table; D and trimming were worked out from the DNA. The sample comprises 200,000 to 250,000 clones, 87% of which are singletons, and around 2.6% rests with the top ten. Sequencing input: PBMCs or T cells enriched from blood (not recorded which). The clonotype originates from a woman in her 30s with acute COVID-19. The chain recombines TRBV4-1 with TRBJ2-5, with 7 nucleotides matching TRBD1. This CDR3 reads CASSHIRDSQETQYF. As DNA, the CDR3 is TGCGCCAGCAGCCATATCCGGGACAGCCAAGAGACCCAGTACTTC.